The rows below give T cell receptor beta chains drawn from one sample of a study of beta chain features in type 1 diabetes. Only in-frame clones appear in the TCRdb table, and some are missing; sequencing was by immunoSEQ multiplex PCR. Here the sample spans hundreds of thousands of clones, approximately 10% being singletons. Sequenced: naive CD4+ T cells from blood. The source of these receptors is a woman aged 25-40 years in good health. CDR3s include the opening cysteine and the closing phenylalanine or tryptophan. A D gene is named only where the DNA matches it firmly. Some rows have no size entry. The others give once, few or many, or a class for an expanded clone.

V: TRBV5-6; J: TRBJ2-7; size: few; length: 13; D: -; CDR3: CASSLAYPGEQYF; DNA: TGTGCCAGCAGCTTGGCTTATCCCGGGGAGCAGTACTTC
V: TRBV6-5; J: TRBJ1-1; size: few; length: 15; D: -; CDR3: CASSYGGAGNTEAFF; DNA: TGTGCCAGCAGTTACGGAGGAGCCGGCAACACTGAAGCTTTCTTT
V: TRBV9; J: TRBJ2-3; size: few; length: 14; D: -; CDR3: CASSVVEGVDTQYF; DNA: TGTGCCAGCAGCGTAGTTGAAGGGGTAGATACGCAGTATTTT
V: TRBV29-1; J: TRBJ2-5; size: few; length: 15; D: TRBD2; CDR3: CSVEVGGSYQETQYF; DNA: TGCAGCGTTGAGGTGGGAGGGTCGTACCAAGAGACCCAGTACTTC
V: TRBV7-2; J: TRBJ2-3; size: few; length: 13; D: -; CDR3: CASRPDSSNTQYF; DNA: TGTGCCAGCAGACCTGATTCGTCTAATACGCAGTATTTT
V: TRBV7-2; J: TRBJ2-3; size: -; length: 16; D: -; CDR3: CASSLNPAKSTDTQYF; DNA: TGTGCCAGCAGCTTAAACCCAGCGAAGAGCACAGATACGCAGTATTTT
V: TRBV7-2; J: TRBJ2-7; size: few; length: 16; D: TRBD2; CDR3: CASSLAGLAARYEQYF; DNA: TGTGCCAGCAGCTTAGCCGGACTAGCGGCTCGATACGAGCAGTACTTC
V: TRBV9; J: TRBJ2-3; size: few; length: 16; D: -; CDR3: CASSPGVAAITDTQYF; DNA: TGTGCCAGCAGCCCCGGGGTAGCGGCAATCACAGATACGCAGTATTTT
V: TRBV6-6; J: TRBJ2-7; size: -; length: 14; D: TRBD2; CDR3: CASRTTSGSYEQYF; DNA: TGTGCCAGCAGGACGACTAGCGGGAGTTACGAGCAGTACTTC
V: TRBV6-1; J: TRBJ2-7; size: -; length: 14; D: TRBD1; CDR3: CASRVGQGSYEQYF; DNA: TGTGCCAGCAGGGTTGGACAGGGGTCCTACGAGCAGTACTTC
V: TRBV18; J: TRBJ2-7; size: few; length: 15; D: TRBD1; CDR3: CASSPPGQGAWEQYF; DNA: TGTGCCAGCTCACCACCGGGACAGGGGGCATGGGAGCAGTACTTC
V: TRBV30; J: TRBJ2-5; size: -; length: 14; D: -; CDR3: CAWNKGRGGETQYF; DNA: TGTGCCTGGAACAAAGGCAGGGGCGGGGAGACCCAGTACTTC
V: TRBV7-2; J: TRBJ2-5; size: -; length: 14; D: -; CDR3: CASSLAQAKETQYF; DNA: TGTGCCAGCAGCTTAGCTCAAGCTAAAGAGACCCAGTACTTC
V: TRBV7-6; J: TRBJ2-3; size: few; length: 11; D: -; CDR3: CASSSDWRSVF; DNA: TGTGCCAGCAGCTCTGACTGGCGGTCCGTTTTT
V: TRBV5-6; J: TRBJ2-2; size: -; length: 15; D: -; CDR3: CASSPKPGFPGELFF; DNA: TGTGCCAGCAGCCCCAAGCCGGGTTTTCCCGGGGAGCTGTTTTTT
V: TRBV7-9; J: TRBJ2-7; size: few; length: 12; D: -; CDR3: CASSFQGIEQYF; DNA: TGTGCCAGCAGCTTCCAGGGTATCGAGCAGTACTTC
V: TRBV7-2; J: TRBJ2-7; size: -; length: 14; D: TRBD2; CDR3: CASSSAPVTSGSIF; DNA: TGTGCCAGCAGCTCAGCCCCTGTGACTAGCGGGAGTATCTTC
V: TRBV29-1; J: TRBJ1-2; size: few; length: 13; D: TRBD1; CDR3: CSVGGGGPYGYTF; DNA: TGCAGCGTTGGTGGAGGGGGCCCCTATGGCTACACCTTC
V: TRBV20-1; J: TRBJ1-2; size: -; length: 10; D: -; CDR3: CSERDNGYTF; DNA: TGCAGTGAGCGGGACAATGGCTACACCTTC
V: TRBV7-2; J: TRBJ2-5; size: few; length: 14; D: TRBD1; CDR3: CASSLEGGRETQYF; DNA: TGTGCCAGCAGCTTAGAAGGGGGCCGTGAGACCCAGTACTTC
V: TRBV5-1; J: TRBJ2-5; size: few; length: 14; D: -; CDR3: CASSLWAGQETQYF; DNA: TGCGCCAGCAGCTTGTGGGCAGGCCAAGAGACCCAGTACTTC
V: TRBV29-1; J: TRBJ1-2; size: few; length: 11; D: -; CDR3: CSVQGSYGYTF; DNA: TGCAGCGTACAGGGTAGCTATGGCTACACCTTC
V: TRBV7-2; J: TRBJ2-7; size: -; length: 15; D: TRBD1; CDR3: CASSKGQLSSYEQYF; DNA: TGTGCCAGCAGCAAGGGACAGTTGAGCTCCTACGAGCAGTACTTC
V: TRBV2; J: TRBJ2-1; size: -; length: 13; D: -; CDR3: CASSRDTYNEQFF; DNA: TGTGCCAGCAGTAGGGACACGTACAATGAGCAGTTCTTC
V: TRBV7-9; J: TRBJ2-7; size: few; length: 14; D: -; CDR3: CASSSSSKSYEQYF; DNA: TGTGCCAGCAGCTCCAGTTCCAAATCCTACGAGCAGTACTTC
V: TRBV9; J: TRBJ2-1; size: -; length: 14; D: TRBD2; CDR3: CASSVATSGNEQFF; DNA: TGTGCCAGCAGCGTAGCGACTAGCGGTAATGAGCAGTTCTTC
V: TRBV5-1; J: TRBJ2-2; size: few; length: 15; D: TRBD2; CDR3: CASSSSGLNTGELFF; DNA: TGCGCCAGCAGCTCTAGCGGTCTGAACACCGGGGAGCTGTTTTTT
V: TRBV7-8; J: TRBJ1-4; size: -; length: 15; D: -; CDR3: CASSLGGGEGEKLFF; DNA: TGTGCCAGCAGCTTAGGAGGAGGGGAGGGTGAAAAACTGTTTTTT
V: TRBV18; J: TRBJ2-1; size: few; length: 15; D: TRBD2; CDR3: CASSSGTSGPNEQFF; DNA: TGTGCCAGCTCCTCCGGGACTAGCGGGCCCAATGAGCAGTTCTTC
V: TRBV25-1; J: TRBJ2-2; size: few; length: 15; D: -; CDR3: CASSERRANTGELFF; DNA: TGTGCCAGCAGTGAACGTAGAGCGAACACCGGGGAGCTGTTTTTT
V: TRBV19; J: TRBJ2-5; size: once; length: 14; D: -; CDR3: CASSSSSSQETQYF; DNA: TGTGCCAGTAGTTCCTCTAGCAGCCAAGAGACCCAGTACTTC
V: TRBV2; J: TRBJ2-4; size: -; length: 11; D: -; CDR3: CASSEIYIQYF; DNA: TGTGCCAGCAGTGAAATCTACATTCAGTACTTC